This TCR beta chain was recovered during a study of technical replicates of blood from a few donors. With 6 bases clipped from V and 4 bases from J, the junction kept 15 bases outside the gene matches. Germline-derived CDR1 and CDR2 are SNHLY and FYNNEI. The length of the CDR3 is 16 residues. Here immunoSEQ multiplex PCR was the method, and the copy in TCRdb shows in-frame clones only, minus some. This table holds fewer than 90,000 clones, 70% to 90% found once. The chain couples TRBV2 to TRBJ2-7, with TRBD2 matching over 7 bases. The sample consisted of T cells isolated from PBMCs. The sequence was collected from a human donor in good health. This chain's CDR3 is CASRTRGGGPKYEQYF. CDR3 bases: TGTGCCAGCAGAACACGTGGGGGAGGGCCGAAGTACGAGCAGTACTTC.